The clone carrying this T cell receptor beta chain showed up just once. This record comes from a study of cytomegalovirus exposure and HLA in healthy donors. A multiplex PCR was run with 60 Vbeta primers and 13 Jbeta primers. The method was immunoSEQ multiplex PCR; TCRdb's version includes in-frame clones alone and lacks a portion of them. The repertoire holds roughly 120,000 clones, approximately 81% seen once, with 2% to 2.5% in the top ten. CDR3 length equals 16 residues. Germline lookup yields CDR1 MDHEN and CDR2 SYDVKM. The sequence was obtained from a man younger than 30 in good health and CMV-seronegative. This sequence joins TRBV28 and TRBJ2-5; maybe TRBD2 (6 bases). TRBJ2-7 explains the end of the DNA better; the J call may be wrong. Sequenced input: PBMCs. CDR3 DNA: TGTGCCAGCAGTTCCCCCGTGCTAGCGACTTCCTACGAGCAGTACTTC. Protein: CASSSPVLATSYEQYF.